This T cell receptor beta chain was retrieved from a study of blood T cells in healthy people across ages. CDR1 SGHRS and CDR2 YFSETQ come from the germline V gene. The CDR3 is 17 amino acids. The V gene lost 0 bases and the J gene lost 3 bases, with 17 bases spanning the gap. This clonotype was counted ten times or more. A sample-barcoded 5' primer and a J-beta primer mix were used in a second PCR of about 7 to 12 cycles. MiXCR was run by TCRdb on the 5' RACE reads, yielding one entry per CDR3 protein. The sample consists of 1.5 million to 2 million distinct CDR3 sequences, 25% to 30% of them appearing once.

V is TRBV5-1 and J is TRBJ2-3; D is possibly TRBD1 (7 bases). The source material was blood. This TCR was recovered from a woman aged 25-40 years in good health. The CDR3 region is CASSLGVAGGTTDTQYF. DNA of the CDR3: TGCGCCAGCAGCTTGGGAGTGGCAGGGGGGACGACAGATACGCAGTATTTT.